A single sample is the source of the 8 T cell receptor beta chains below, sequenced in a study of blood T cell repertoires in COVID-19 (dated by TCRdb to about 2020). Receptor amplification or capture employed the immunoSEQ multiplex PCR assay. The source is immuneACCESS, and TCRdb retained only in-frame sequences with V and J called. Part of the clones is not carried over; for the studies checked, unresolved V genes explain less than half of this, and the remainder is unexplained. The sample records a few hundred thousand clones, about 85% of which are singletons. The ten most abundant clones make up 0.87% of the sample. The source material was peripheral blood. These receptors were taken from a human donor with COVID-19, enrolled during active disease. The donor label of this sample is uncertain.

The chain recombines TRBV28 with TRBJ1-6; the D gene is possibly TRBD1 (5 bases). V lost 6 bases to trimming and J lost 6 bases, with 12 bases between them. From germline, CDR1 is MDHEN and CDR2 SYDVKM. The CDR3 has 14 amino acids. CDR3: CASSKSGANSPLHF. The CDR3, as DNA: TGTGCCAGCAGCAAATCTGGGGCTAATTCACCCCTCCACTTT.

The gene calls are TRBV6-5 and TRBJ1-1; tentative D call: TRBD1 (6 bases). The CDR3 loop spans 15 amino acids. Trimming left V 4 bases short and J 1 base short, with 13 bases between. The V gene's germline CDR1 is MNHEY and CDR2 SVGAGI. CDR3 sequence reads: CASSFLQGWNTEAFF. DNA for the CDR3: TGTGCCAGCAGTTTTTTACAGGGTTGGAACACTGAAGCTTTCTTT.

The gene calls are TRBV18 and TRBJ2-5; D possibly corresponds to TRBD1 (6 bases). CDR1 and CDR2 (germline): KGHSH, LQKENI. V was shortened by 5 bases and J by 5 bases, with 18 bases between the two germline ends. The CDR3 loop spans 15 amino acids. CDR3 bases: TGTGCCAGCTCAGTGATTCAGGGGTCGTGGGAGACCCAGTACTTC. This translates into CASSVIQGSWETQYF.

The J gene is TRBJ2-3, the V gene TRBV28; D possibly corresponds to TRBD2 (5 bases). With 3 bases removed from V and 1 base from J, the gap between germline ends came to 11 bases. The CDR3 length is 15 residues. Germline loops: CDR1 MDHEN, CDR2 SYDVKM. The CDR3 region has the DNA TGTGCCAGCAGTTTTTCTACCGGGGGCACAGATACGCAGTATTTT. Translated: CASSFSTGGTDTQYF.

The J gene is TRBJ2-3, the V gene TRBV2; 10 bases are a match to TRBD2. Germline assignment: CDR1 SNHLY and CDR2 FYNNEI. CDR3 length: 15 amino acids. J lost 2 bases, V lost 6 bases, and 5 bases had no gene match. DNA of the CDR3: TGTGCCAGCAGGCGACTAGCGGGTACCACAGATACGCAGTATTTT. This translates into CASRRLAGTTDTQYF. The whole variable domain, filled in from reference TRBV2 and TRBJ2-3, reads EPEVTQTPSHQVTQMGQEVILRCVPISNHLYFYWYRQILGQKVEFLVSFYNNEISEKSEIFDDQFSVERPDGSNFTLKIRSTKLEDSAMYFCASRRLAGTTDTQYFGPGTRLTVL.

This chain uses TRBV24-1 with TRBJ1-6; D is uncertain. Germline assignment: CDR1 KGHDR and CDR2 SFDVKD. This CDR3 has 13 residues. The ends were cut back, 5 bases at V and 4 bases at J, with 5 bases in the middle. For the CDR3, the DNA is TGTGCCACCAGTGCGGGATATAATTCACCCCTCCACTTT. Its protein product is CATSAGYNSPLHF.

This chain links TRBV20-1 with TRBJ2-1; the match to TRBD2 covers 11 bases. The junction had 3 bases not matched to a gene; V was cut back by 3 bases and J by 5 bases. Germline V CDR1 and CDR2: DFQATT, SNEGSKA (reference sequence). This CDR3 contains 14 residues. CDR3 protein: CSASGLAGNNEQFF. CDR3 coding DNA: TGCAGTGCTAGTGGACTAGCGGGTAACAATGAGCAGTTCTTC.

CDR3 sequence (DNA): TGTGCCAGCAGGATCCATAAGATAGAGGGTTCACCCCTCCACTTT. Its translation is CASRIHKIEGSPLHF. The chain couples TRBV27 to TRBJ1-6; D is uncertain. The CDR3 is made up of 15 amino acids. V lost 6 bases and J lost 9, with 18 bases in between. Germline V gives CDR1 MNHEY, CDR2 SMNVEV (reference sequence).